The clone carrying this T cell receptor (beta chain) appeared a few times. The sample carries other DNA sequences with the same CDR3. The table came from immunoSEQ multiplex PCR; TCRdb's copy has only in-frame clones and leaves some out. The data show 30,000 to 40,000 clones, around 75% seen once. The sample belongs to a study of cytotoxic CD8 clonotypes in ibrutinib-treated CLL. V lost 6 bases, J lost 2 bases, and 14 bases lay in between. CDR3 size: 15 residues. Germline assignment: CDR1 SGHRS and CDR2 YFSETQ. V gene TRBV5-1 combines with J gene TRBJ1-4, with D perhaps matching TRBD1 (6 bases). Sequenced material: PBMCs, taken at disease progression, from a patient treated with ibrutinib. The TCR comes from a human donor with chronic lymphocytic leukemia. The CDR3 spells CASTRGGATNEKLFF. CDR3 DNA sequence: TGCGCCAGCACCCGGGGGGGGGCCACTAATGAAAAACTGTTTTTT.